This T cell receptor (beta chain) is drawn from a study of control samples from healthy donors and cancer patients. Sequencing used immunoSEQ multiplex PCR; TCRdb keeps in-frame clones, though not all of them. The sample consists of around 110,000 clones, more than 70% of them appearing once. Germline lookup yields CDR1 SNHLY and CDR2 FYNNEI. The CDR3 is 16 amino acids. The V gene end was trimmed by 7 bases and the J gene end by 0 bases; junction bases not matched to a gene: 6. This receptor was identified in a woman in her 70s in good health. The material sequenced was blood. V and J are TRBV2 and TRBJ2-6; 7 bases align to TRBD1. The CDR3 here is CASIRQGFSGANVLTF. DNA of the CDR3: TGTGCCAGCATTCGACAGGGATTCTCTGGGGCCAACGTCCTGACTTTC.